The rows below give T cell receptor beta chains drawn from one sample of a study of blood T cell repertoires in COVID-19. Profiling relied on immunoSEQ multiplex PCR, and the TCRdb table lists in-frame clones only, not all of them. The profile covers just under 250,000 clones, with 75% to 90% appearing a single time and more than 3.5% taken by the ten largest. The specimen was PBMCs or T cells enriched from blood (not recorded which). The receptors shown here come from a woman aged 30 to 39 who had recovered from COVID-19. Both conserved end residues are part of each CDR3. A D gene is named only where the DNA matches it firmly. Size is stated for part of the rows, as once, few or many counts, or as a class when the clone is expanded.

length | J | size | D | V | CDR3 | DNA
13 | TRBJ1-3 | . | . | TRBV28 | CASPSTDGNTIYF | TGTGCCAGCCCCTCGACAGATGGAAACACCATATATTTT
14 | TRBJ1-4 | . | . | TRBV6-5 | CASSTGGTNEKLFF | TGTGCCAGCAGTACGGGGGGGACTAATGAAAAACTGTTTTTT
16 | TRBJ2-3 | . | . | TRBV5-6 | CASSLDGLGGIDTQYF | TGTGCCAGCAGCTTGGACGGACTAGGGGGAATTGATACGCAGTATTTT
15 | TRBJ2-3 | . | TRBD2 | TRBV5-6 | CASSFTGRYTDTQYF | TGTGCCAGCAGCTTTACCGGGAGGTACACAGATACGCAGTATTTT
15 | TRBJ2-1 | . | TRBD2 | TRBV28 | CASSLTSGRTNEQFF | TGTGCCAGCAGTTTAACTAGCGGGAGGACCAATGAGCAGTTCTTC
16 | TRBJ1-2 | once | TRBD1 | TRBV3-1/TRBV3-2 | CASRHQGTGVNYGYTF | TGTGCCAGCAGACACCAAGGGACAGGAGTCAACTATGGCTACACCTTC
13 | TRBJ2-5 | . | . | TRBV28 | CASIGGNQETQYF | TGTGCCAGCATAGGAGGGAATCAAGAGACCCAGTACTTC
14 | TRBJ2-1 | . | TRBD1 | TRBV19 | CASLVTGSINEQFF | TGTGCCAGTTTGGTGACAGGGTCTATCAATGAGCAGTTCTTC
11 | TRBJ2-7 | . | . | TRBV28 | CASSPQAEQYF | TGTGCCAGCAGCCCACAGGCGGAGCAGTACTTC
18 | TRBJ2-5 | few | TRBD1 | TRBV10-3 | CAISEFEGGQGMEETQYF | TGTGCCATCAGTGAGTTTGAGGGAGGACAGGGGATGGAAGAGACCCAGTACTTC
15 | TRBJ1-3 | . | TRBD1 | TRBV18 | CASSPGTGTGNTIYF | TGTGCCAGCTCGCCCGGGACAGGGACTGGAAACACCATATATTTT
16 | TRBJ1-6 | . | TRBD1 | TRBV5-4 | CASSLEGAHRDSPLHF | TGTGCCAGCAGCTTGGAGGGGGCCCATCGGGATTCACCCCTCCACTTT
13 | TRBJ2-1 | . | TRBD2 | TRBV19 | CASSPRTGGEQFF | TGTGCCAGTAGTCCGAGGACGGGAGGGGAGCAGTTCTTC
14 | TRBJ2-6 | . | . | TRBV19 | CASTTGSGANVLTF | TGTGCCAGTACCACAGGGTCTGGGGCCAACGTCCTGACTTTC
15 | TRBJ1-6 | . | . | TRBV2 | CASSASDSYNSPLHF | TGTGCCAGCAGTGCATCGGACAGCTATAATTCACCCCTCCACTTT
15 | TRBJ2-7 | . | . | TRBV7-2 | CASSLVGGNSYEQYF | TGTGCCAGCAGCTTAGTCGGCGGGAACTCCTACGAGCAGTACTTC
15 | TRBJ1-1 | . | TRBD1 | TRBV9 | CASSPRQGTGAEAFF | TGTGCCAGCAGCCCCCGACAGGGAACAGGGGCTGAAGCTTTCTTT
16 | TRBJ1-1 | . | TRBD1 | TRBV13 | CASSWTAGTVNTEAFF | TGTGCCAGCAGCTGGACCGCCGGGACAGTGAACACTGAAGCTTTCTTT
15 | TRBJ1-6 | . | . | TRBV7-2 | CASSPQPNSNSPLHF | TGTGCCAGCAGCCCCCAACCGAACAGCAATTCACCCCTCCACTTT
13 | TRBJ2-2 | once | . | TRBV30 | CACRVGRTGELFF | TGTGCCTGCCGTGTGGGGCGGACCGGGGAGCTGTTTTTT
15 | TRBJ1-1 | . | . | TRBV30 | CAWSVGRGGNTEAFF | TGTGCCTGGAGTGTCGGAAGGGGGGGAAACACTGAAGCTTTCTTT
14 | TRBJ1-1 | . | . | TRBV7-9 | CASSLGGASTEAFF | TGTGCCAGCAGCTTAGGGGGCGCAAGCACTGAAGCTTTCTTT
13 | TRBJ1-4 | . | . | TRBV29-1 | CSGQQGASEKLFF | TGCAGCGGTCAACAGGGAGCGAGTGAAAAACTGTTTTTT
13 | TRBJ1-5 | . | . | TRBV10-2 | CASSAADNQPQHF | TGCGCCAGCAGTGCGGCGGATAATCAGCCCCAGCATTTT
15 | TRBJ1-1 | once | . | TRBV11-2 | CASSLVGGLGTEAFF | TGTGCCAGCAGCTTAGTGGGGGGATTGGGCACTGAAGCTTTCTTT
13 | TRBJ1-1 | . | TRBD1 | TRBV30 | CAWSPDREFEAFF | TGTGCCTGGAGCCCGGACAGGGAATTTGAAGCTTTCTTT
15 | TRBJ2-1 | . | . | TRBV19 | CASSKEGTSYNEQFF | TGTGCCAGTAGTAAGGAGGGGACTTCCTACAATGAGCAGTTCTTC
12 | TRBJ1-5 | . | . | TRBV28 | CATERNNQPQHF | TGTGCTACGGAGCGGAACAATCAGCCCCAGCATTTT
13 | TRBJ1-6 | once | TRBD1 | TRBV20-1 | CSASTGGGSPLHF | TGCAGTGCTAGTACAGGGGGCGGCTCACCCCTCCACTTT
12 | TRBJ1-2 | . | TRBD1 | TRBV30 | CAWSRQGYGYTF | TGTGCCTGGAGCCGACAGGGCTATGGCTACACCTTC
16 | TRBJ2-3 | . | . | TRBV9 | CASSSISGSTTDTQYF | TGTGCCAGCAGCTCCATTAGCGGTTCAACCACAGATACGCAGTATTTT
13 | TRBJ1-1 | once | . | TRBV27 | CASSLFKGTEAFF | TGTGCCAGCAGTTTATTTAAGGGGACTGAAGCTTTCTTT
16 | TRBJ2-2 | . | . | TRBV5-4 | CASSLAGLANTGELFF | TGTGCCAGCAGCTTGGCCGGGCTAGCTAACACCGGGGAGCTGTTTTTT
15 | TRBJ1-2 | few | . | TRBV27 | CASSLHRTALGGYTF | TGTGCCAGCAGTTTACACCGGACAGCCCTTGGTGGCTACACCTTC
15 | TRBJ2-1 | . | TRBD1 | TRBV6-2/TRBV6-3 | CASSPYRGSYNEQFF | TGTGCCAGCAGCCCTTACAGGGGCTCCTACAATGAGCAGTTCTTC
16 | TRBJ2-1 | . | TRBD2 | TRBV7-8 | CASSWPTSGSYNEQFF | TGTGCCAGCAGCTGGCCAACTAGCGGGAGTTACAATGAGCAGTTCTTC